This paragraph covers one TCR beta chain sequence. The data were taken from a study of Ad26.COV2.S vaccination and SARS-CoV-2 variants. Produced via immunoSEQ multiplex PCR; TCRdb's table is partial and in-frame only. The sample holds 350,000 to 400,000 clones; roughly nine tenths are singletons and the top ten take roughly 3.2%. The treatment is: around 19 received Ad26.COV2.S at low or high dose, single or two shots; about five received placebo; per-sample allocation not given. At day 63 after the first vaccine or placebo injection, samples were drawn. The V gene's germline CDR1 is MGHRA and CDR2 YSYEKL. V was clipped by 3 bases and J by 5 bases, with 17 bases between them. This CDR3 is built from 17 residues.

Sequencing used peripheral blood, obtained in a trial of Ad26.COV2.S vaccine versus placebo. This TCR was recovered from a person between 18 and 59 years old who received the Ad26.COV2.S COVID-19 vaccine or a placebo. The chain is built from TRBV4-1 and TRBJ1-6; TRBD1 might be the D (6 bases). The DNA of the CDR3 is TGCGCCAGCAGCCATGGACTCAGGGGCTATAATAATTCACCCCTCCACTTT. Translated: CASSHGLRGYNNSPLHF.